This passage covers 8 T cell receptor beta chains from one sample sequenced in a study of blood T cells in healthy people across ages. It was with a sample-barcoded 5' primer and a J-beta primer mix that a second PCR of roughly 7 to 12 cycles was run. In TCRdb, the 5' RACE reads were re-called with MiXCR into one record per CDR3 protein. The table lists about 640,000 distinct CDR3 sequences, approximately 50% of them singletons. Sequenced input: blood. These receptor sequences come from a man between 60 and 70 years old in good health.

In its sample, this clonotype was seen a few times. This chain connects TRBV5-1 to TRBJ2-1; TRBD2 matches 8 bases. The CDR3 has 16 amino acids. Germline assignment: CDR1 SGHRS and CDR2 YFSETQ. V lost 4 bases, J lost 0 bases, and 6 bases stayed unmatched. The CDR3 protein is CASSPSGLSSYNEQFF. For the CDR3, the DNA is TGCGCCAGCAGCCCTAGCGGGTTGAGCTCCTACAATGAGCAGTTCTTC.

The chain links TRBV24-1 to TRBJ2-6; D ambiguous. The germline gives CDR1 KGHDR, CDR2 SFDVKD. This CDR3 has 14 amino acids. Trimming took off 4 bases at V and 3 bases at J, with 6 bases between the two ends. CDR3 in amino acids: CATSDSRGANVLTF. The CDR3 nucleotides read TGTGCCACCAGTGACTCTCGTGGGGCCAACGTCCTGACTTTC.

V usage is TRBV10-3 and J usage is TRBJ1-6; D unresolved. CDR3 length equals 14 residues. The germline V gene has CDR1 ENHRY and CDR2 SYGVKD. V was pared by 6 bases and J by 4 bases, with 10 bases between. The CDR3 here is CAIRGGNYNSPLHF. In DNA form, the CDR3 reads TGTGCCATCAGGGGAGGGAATTATAATTCACCCCTCCACTTT.

This clonotype occurred once. V usage is TRBV10-2 and J usage is TRBJ1-5, with a weak D call TRBD1 (6 bases). The CDR3 loop spans 15 amino acids. Germline values: CDR1 WSHSY, CDR2 SAAADI. Trimming removed 1 base from V and 2 bases from J, with 9 bases in between. CDR3 region: CASSEYRVGNQPQHF. The CDR3 DNA sequence: TGCGCCAGCAGTGAGTACAGGGTTGGCAATCAGCCCCAGCATTTT.

V gene TRBV7-9 combines with J gene TRBJ1-2, with D perhaps TRBD1 (5 bases). This CDR3 comprises 15 residues. Trimming took 5 bases from V and 7 from J, leaving 20 bases between them. Per germline, CDR1 SEHNR and CDR2 FQNEAQ (reference sequence). The CDR3 reads CASSIGLGDSSGYTF. DNA for the CDR3: TGTGCCAGCAGCATCGGCTTAGGGGATTCAAGTGGCTACACCTTC.

The chain recombines TRBV29-1 with TRBJ2-1; TRBD2 aligns across 11 bases. Germline-derived CDR1 and CDR2 are SQVTM and ANQGSEA. The CDR3 is 18 amino acids. Unmatched junction bases numbered 11, after V lost 4 bases and J lost 0 bases. The CDR3 DNA reads TGCAGCGTTGTACTAGGGACTAGCGGAGGGAGCTCCTACAATGAGCAGTTCTTC. Protein: CSVVLGTSGGSSYNEQFF.

The V gene is TRBV12-3 or TRBV12-4, the J gene TRBJ2-4; tentative D call: TRBD1 (7 bases). V lost 3 bases to trimming and J lost 6 bases, with 12 bases between them. This CDR3 is 14 amino acids long. CDR3 nucleotides: TGTGCCAGCAGTTTCCAGGGGGAGGTAAACATTCAGTACTTC. This sequence encodes CASSFQGEVNIQYF.

The rearrangement links TRBV7-9 to TRBJ1-2; 8 bases align to TRBD1. Trimming removed 1 base from V and 4 bases from J; junction bases left unmatched: 2. The CDR3 extends over 14 amino acids. CDR1 and CDR2 from the germline V gene are SEHNR and FQNEAQ (reference sequence). The CDR3 spells CASSLGDRPYGYTF. The CDR3 DNA reads as TGTGCCAGCAGCTTAGGGGACAGGCCCTATGGCTACACCTTC. The complete variable domain, with remaining parts taken from reference TRBV7-9 and TRBJ1-2, reads DTGVSQNPRHKITKRGQNVTFRCDPISEHNRLYWYRQTLGQGPEFLTYFQNEAQLEKSRLLSDRFSAERPKGSFSTLEIQRTEQGDSAMYLCASSLGDRPYGYTFGSGTRLTVV.